Following are 20 T cell receptor beta chains from one sample sequenced in a study of T cell repertoires in cytomegalovirus infection. TCRdb used MiXCR to reprocess the reads, holding one entry per CDR3 protein. The data contain 310,000 or so distinct CDR3 sequences, more than 20% of them singletons. Sequencing input: PBMCs. All receptors derive from a human donor in good health (CMV status not recorded). Some clones in this sample may be carry-over from other donors' samples.

The rearrangement uses TRBV28 and TRBJ1-2; TRBD1 agrees at 7 bases. CDR1 MDHEN and CDR2 SYDVKM come from the germline V gene. The CDR3 covers 13 residues. V lost 6 bases to trimming and J lost 6 bases; unmatched junction nucleotides: 7. For the CDR3, the DNA is TGTGCCAGCAGACGAGGGACAGAAAATGGCTACACCTTC. Translating it yields CASRRGTENGYTF.

This clonotype appeared a few times. The chain recombines TRBV6-1 with TRBJ1-2, with 9 bases fitting TRBD1. The CDR3 has 15 residues. J gave up 8 bases and V 0 bases, and 7 bases lay outside the gene matches. Germline V lookup: CDR1 MNHNS, CDR2 SASEGT. The chain's CDR3 is CASSEAGGTGRGYTF. DNA for the CDR3: TGTGCCAGCAGTGAAGCTGGGGGGACAGGGCGCGGCTACACCTTC.

This clonotype was seen a few times. The chain recombines TRBV28 with TRBJ2-5; possible D gene TRBD2, 6 bases. The CDR3 consists of 15 residues. V was trimmed by 3 bases and J by 5 bases, leaving 16 bases between them. Germline-derived CDR1 and CDR2 are MDHEN and SYDVKM. The DNA for the CDR3 is TGTGCCAGCAGTTTCCGGGGAGGCCCCGGGGAGACCCAGTACTTC. Translated: CASSFRGGPGETQYF.

This chain links TRBV20-1 with TRBJ2-7; 9 nucleotides match TRBD2. Per germline, CDR1 DFQATT and CDR2 SNEGSKA (reference sequence). The CDR3 extends over 14 amino acids. V trimming: 5 bases; J trimming: 3 bases; junction bases outside the gene matches: 8. The CDR3 DNA sequence: TGCAGTGCTCCCCCAGCGGGAGGTTTCTACGAGCAGTACTTC. It codes for CSAPPAGGFYEQYF.

The J gene is TRBJ1-1, the V gene TRBV19; unclear D gene. There are 13 residues in the CDR3. Germline assignment: CDR1 LNHDA and CDR2 SQIVND (reference sequence). Trimming removed 10 bases at V and 6 bases at J, with 18 bases between. Here the CDR3 reads CATIDRRGAEAFF. The DNA for the CDR3 is TGTGCCACTATAGATAGGCGGGGTGCTGAAGCTTTCTTT. Using reference TRBV19 and TRBJ1-1 for the parts outside the CDR3, the full variable domain is DGGITQSPKYLFRKEGQNVTLSCEQNLNHDAMYWYRQDPGQGLRLIYYSQIVNDFQKGDIAEGYSVSREKKESFPLTVTSAQKNPTAFYLCATIDRRGAEAFFGQGTRLTVV.

The chain combines TRBV19 with TRBJ2-1; tentatively, D is TRBD2 (5 bases). V was trimmed by 6 bases and J by 4 bases, leaving 10 bases between them. This CDR3 spans 13 amino acids. Germline V CDR1 and CDR2: LNHDA, SQIVND (reference sequence). Here the CDR3 DNA reads TGTGCCAGTAGACTAGAACGGTACAATGAGCAGTTCTTC. It codes for CASRLERYNEQFF.

This clonotype was seen only a few times. The chain carries TRBV5-1 and TRBJ2-3, with 8 bases aligning to TRBD1. Germline V gives CDR1 SGHRS, CDR2 YFSETQ. The CDR3 runs to 16 residues. The V segment lost 4 bases and the J segment 0 bases; nucleotides outside the gene matches: 7. The CDR3 reads CASSPAGGRSTDTQYF. The CDR3 DNA sequence: TGCGCCAGCAGCCCGGCAGGGGGCCGAAGCACAGATACGCAGTATTTT.

V gene TRBV12-3 or TRBV12-4 combines with J gene TRBJ2-2; the D gene could be TRBD1 or TRBD2 (5 bases each). Trimming pared 5 bases from V and 1 base from J, leaving 11 bases between. The CDR3 is 15 amino acids. The CDR3 DNA is TGTGCCAGCAGTAACACGGGGCTGAACACCGGGGAGCTGTTTTTT. It is translated as CASSNTGLNTGELFF.

CDR3 sequence (DNA): TGTGCCAGCAGCTTAACTTGGGATAATTCCTACAATGAGCAGTTCTTC. Its translation: CASSLTWDNSYNEQFF. This chain joins TRBV7-3 and TRBJ2-1, with D uncertain. The V and J ends lost 0 bases and 1 base respectively, with 10 bases between them. Germline CDR1 reads SGHTA; CDR2 reads FQGTGA. This CDR3 comprises 16 residues.

This clonotype was picked up a small number of times. The rearrangement uses TRBV6-2 or TRBV6-3 and TRBJ2-3; weak D call: TRBD2 (6 bases). In germline, CDR1 is MNHEY, CDR2 SVGEGT. The V end was cut by 7 bases, the J end by 3 bases, with 11 bases between. This CDR3 region has 13 residues. Here the CDR3 reads CASMEGGTDTQYF. DNA for the CDR3: TGTGCCAGCATGGAGGGAGGTACAGATACGCAGTATTTT.

The chain has TRBV7-9 and TRBJ2-1; maybe TRBD1 (8 bases). V shed 5 bases and J shed 10 bases, with 33 bases lying between them. Germline CDR1 and CDR2: SEHNR and FQNEAQ (reference sequence). This CDR3 has 19 residues. The CDR3 region is CASSKGGDRLSWTKQEQFF. The CDR3 DNA is TGTGCCAGCAGCAAAGGGGGGGACAGGTTAAGTTGGACGAAGCAGGAGCAGTTCTTC.

This rearrangement joins TRBV4-1 to TRBJ1-4; weak D call: TRBD1 (6 bases). The CDR3 spans 15 residues. Germline CDR1 and CDR2: MGHRA and YSYEKL. Trimming took 1 base from V and 7 from J, leaving 13 bases between them. The CDR3 bases are TGCGCCAGCAGCCAAGGCGCAGGGGTTCGTGAAAAACTGTTTTTT. Its protein product is CASSQGAGVREKLFF.

This clonotype was picked up a small number of times. The CDR3 nucleotides are TGTGCCACCAGCAGGGGGACTAGCGGGGTCACAGATACGCAGTATTTT. Translated, it gives CATSRGTSGVTDTQYF. The rearrangement links TRBV15 to TRBJ2-3, with TRBD2 matching over 13 bases. Germline V gives CDR1 LNHNV, CDR2 YYDKDF (reference sequence). The CDR3 has 16 residues. Trimming took 3 bases from V and 2 from J; bases not matched to a gene: 2. Based on the CDR3 plus reference TRBV15 and TRBJ2-3, the full variable domain is DAMVIQNPRYQVTQFGKPVTLSCSQTLNHNVMYWYQQKSSQAPKLLFHYYDKDFNNEADTPDNFQSRRPNTSFCFLDIRSPGLGDTAMYLCATSRGTSGVTDTQYFGPGTRLTVL.

This clonotype came up many times. J is TRBJ2-3 and V is TRBV12-3 or TRBV12-4; D perhaps matches TRBD2 (6 bases). The CDR3 is 13 residues long. V was cut by 7 bases and J by 1 base, with 9 bases left in between. This CDR3 is CASNRGGTDTQYF. The CDR3 DNA reads as TGTGCCAGCAACCGCGGGGGCACAGATACGCAGTATTTT.

The rearrangement links TRBV19 to TRBJ1-5; 7 nucleotides line up with TRBD1. V dropped 4 bases and J dropped 7; count of bases not matched to a gene: 13. This CDR3 region has 16 residues. Germline CDR1 is LNHDA and CDR2 is SQIVND (reference sequence). CDR3 DNA: TGTGCCAGTAGTACCTTAAGACAGGGAAGGCGGCAGCCCCAGCATTTT. Residues: CASSTLRQGRRQPQHF. Variable domain in full (rest from reference TRBV19 and TRBJ1-5): DGGITQSPKYLFRKEGQNVTLSCEQNLNHDAMYWYRQDPGQGLRLIYYSQIVNDFQKGDIAEGYSVSREKKESFPLTVTSAQKNPTAFYLCASSTLRQGRRQPQHFGDGTRLSIL.

This clonotype was observed a few times. The chain has TRBV28 and TRBJ1-5, with 9 bases matching TRBD1. The CDR3 length is 14 residues. The germline V gene has CDR1 MDHEN and CDR2 SYDVKM. V shed 6 bases and J 5 bases; nucleotides not matched to a gene: 5. CDR3 DNA: TGTGCCAGCAGCTCTGACAGGGGGTATCAGCCCCAGCATTTT. It codes for CASSSDRGYQPQHF.

This clonotype was picked up many times. This chain links TRBV28 with TRBJ2-7, with a weak D call TRBD2 (6 bases). Between the trimmed V and J ends, which lost 3 bases and 9 bases, there was a span of 12 bases. The CDR3 totals 12 residues. The germline gives CDR1 MDHEN, CDR2 SYDVKM. As DNA, the CDR3 is TGTGCCAGCAGTTTTAGCGGTGAGGGGCAGTACTTC. As protein: CASSFSGEGQYF.

The J gene is TRBJ2-1, the V gene TRBV29-1; D uncertain. Trimming took off 7 bases at V and 0 bases at J, with 7 bases between the two ends. Germline V CDR1 and CDR2: SQVTM, ANQGSEA. This CDR3 has 12 amino acids. The CDR3 here is CSASSSYNEQFF. In nucleotides, the CDR3 is TGCAGCGCCTCCAGCTCCTACAATGAGCAGTTCTTC.

This clonotype was detected only a few times. This chain links TRBV28 with TRBJ1-5, with 9 bases fitting TRBD1. The CDR3 totals 15 residues. Germline V lookup: CDR1 MDHEN, CDR2 SYDVKM. The junction had 8 bases not matched to a gene; V was cut back by 5 bases and J by 6 bases. CDR3 nucleotides: TGTGCCAGCAGTCCTCGACAGGGGGGAAGTCAGCCCCAGCATTTT. Translation: CASSPRQGGSQPQHF. Full variable domain (outside the CDR3, taken from reference TRBV28 and TRBJ1-5): DVKVTQSSRYLVKRTGEKVFLECVQDMDHENMFWYRQDPGLGLRLIYFSYDVKMKEKGDIPEGYSVSREKKERFSLILESASTNQTSMYLCASSPRQGGSQPQHFGDGTRLSIL.

The table lists this clonotype with a few counts. The V call is TRBV11-2, the J call TRBJ2-1; D gene unclear. This CDR3 spans 16 amino acids. Trimming left V 2 bases short and J 0 bases short, with 11 bases between. Germline CDR1 and CDR2: SGHAT and FQNNGV. The DNA of the CDR3 is TGTGCCAGCAGCTTATTTGAGGCGAGCTCCTACAATGAGCAGTTCTTC. Translation gives CASSLFEASSYNEQFF. Based on the CDR3 plus reference TRBV11-2 and TRBJ2-1, the full variable domain is EAGVAQSPRYKIIEKRQSVAFWCNPISGHATLYWYQQILGQGPKLLIQFQNNGVVDDSQLPKDRFSAERLKGVDSTLKIQPAKLEDSAVYLCASSLFEASSYNEQFFGPGTRLTVL.